Included here is one TCR beta chain sequence, with context. This specimen comes from a study of blood T cell repertoires in COVID-19. Overall study context: Acute-phase and convalescent COVID-19 samples originated in the United States, Italy and Spain.

Sequenced by immunoSEQ multiplex PCR; TCRdb stores in-frame clones only, minus some. The sample gives about 330,000 clones, 87% of which show up once; around 10% is in the top ten. Unmatched junction bases numbered 7, after V lost 8 bases and J lost 6 bases. Germline CDR1 and CDR2: MGHRA and YSYEKL. The CDR3 totals 14 residues. The source material was peripheral blood. The sequence derives from a man aged 30 to 39 with COVID-19, enrolled during active disease. The chain has TRBV4-1 and TRBJ2-2; the match to TRBD1 covers 9 bases. Written as DNA, the CDR3 is TGCGCCAGCCGCGGGACAGGGCTGTCCGGGGAGCTGTTTTTT. As protein: CASRGTGLSGELFF.